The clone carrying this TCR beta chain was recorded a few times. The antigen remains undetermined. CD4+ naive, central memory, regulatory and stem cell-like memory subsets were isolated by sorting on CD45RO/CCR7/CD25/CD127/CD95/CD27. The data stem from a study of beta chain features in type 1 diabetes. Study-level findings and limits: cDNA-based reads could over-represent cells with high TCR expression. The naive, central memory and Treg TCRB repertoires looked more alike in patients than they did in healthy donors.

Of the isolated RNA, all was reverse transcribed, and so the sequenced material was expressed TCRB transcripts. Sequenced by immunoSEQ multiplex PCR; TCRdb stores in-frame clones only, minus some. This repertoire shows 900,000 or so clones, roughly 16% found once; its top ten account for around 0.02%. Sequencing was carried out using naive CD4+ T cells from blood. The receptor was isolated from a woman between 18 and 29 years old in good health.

The CDR3 is CASSSTGGETQYF. The CDR3 DNA is TGTGCCAGCAGCTCTACAGGGGGCGAGACCCAGTACTTC. This chain joins TRBV7-2 and TRBJ2-5, with 9 bases fitting TRBD1. Looked up from germline, CDR1 is SGHTA and CDR2 is FQGNSA. V was pared by 4 bases and J by 5 bases, with 2 bases of the junction left unmatched. CDR3 length equals 13 residues.